The 9 T cell receptor beta chains presented below share a single source sample, sequenced in a study of T cells in Graves' hyperthyroidism and ophthalmopathy. The investigators amplified TCR beta CDR3 regions from RNA transcripts. HTBI primers were the set used in a first-round RT-PCR of the TCR CDR3. TCRdb used MiXCR to reprocess the multiplex PCR reads, holding one entry per CDR3 protein. Among approximately 600,000 distinct CDR3 sequences, less than 25% were seen once, and the ten largest hold 34%. Source material: blood. These receptors originate from a man aged 25 to 45 with Graves' ophthalmopathy.

There are a few counts of this clonotype. V is TRBV20-1 and J is TRBJ2-1; D is unclear. CDR3 length: 13 amino acids. Trimming took 3 bases from V and 5 from J, leaving 11 bases between them. Per germline, CDR1 DFQATT and CDR2 SNEGSKA (reference sequence). CDR3 protein: CSARYRQNNEQFF. Written as DNA, the CDR3 is TGCAGTGCTAGGTATCGTCAGAACAATGAGCAGTTCTTC.

This clonotype was recorded many times. The genes are TRBV5-1 and TRBJ2-3, with TRBD1 identical over 10 bases. This CDR3 comprises 16 residues. CDR1 and CDR2 (germline): SGHRS, YFSETQ. V shed 1 base, J shed 4 bases, and the junction held 6 bases outside the gene matches. The CDR3 is CASSLLRTGGADTQYF. The DNA for the CDR3 is TGCGCCAGCAGCTTGCTTCGGACAGGGGGTGCAGATACGCAGTATTTT.

The genes are TRBV7-9 and TRBJ2-2; no firm D call. This CDR3 region has 16 residues. The V end lost 0 bases, the J end lost 4 bases, and 12 bases lay between the germline ends. Per the germline V gene, CDR1 is SEHNR and CDR2 is FQNEAQ (reference sequence). The chain's CDR3 is CASSLAGSPSTGELFF. The DNA of the CDR3 is TGTGCCAGCAGCTTAGCCGGGTCGCCGAGCACCGGGGAGCTGTTTTTT. Together with reference TRBV7-9 and TRBJ2-2, the CDR3 gives the full variable domain: DTGVSQNPRHKITKRGQNVTFRCDPISEHNRLYWYRQTLGQGPEFLTYFQNEAQLEKSRLLSDRFSAERPKGSFSTLEIQRTEQGDSAMYLCASSLAGSPSTGELFFGEGSRLTVL.

This clonotype was recorded only once. The gene calls are TRBV9 and TRBJ1-2; maybe TRBD1 (5 bases). CDR3 length: 12 residues. CDR1 and CDR2 (germline): SGDLS, YYNGEE. V was cut by 7 bases and J by 4 bases, with 11 bases left in between. The CDR3 bases are TGTGCCAGCTATAGACAGATCTATGGCTACACCTTC. It is translated as CASYRQIYGYTF. The full variable domain, in which reference TRBV9 and TRBJ1-2 provide the parts outside the CDR3, is DSGVTQTPKHLITATGQRVTLRCSPRSGDLSVYWYQQSLDQGLQFLIQYYNGEERAKGNILERFSAQQFPDLHSELNLSSLELGDSALYFCASYRQIYGYTFGSGTRLTVV.

This clonotype came up a few times. V usage is TRBV30 and J usage is TRBJ2-7; D gene unclear. Trimming pared 3 bases from V and 2 bases from J, leaving 14 bases between. The V gene's germline CDR1 is GTSNPN and CDR2 SVGIG (reference sequence). The CDR3 spans 14 residues. The CDR3 reads CAWSPETLPYEQYF. The CDR3 DNA follows: TGTGCCTGGAGCCCGGAGACCCTTCCCTACGAGCAGTACTTC. The full variable domain, its missing parts supplied by reference TRBV30 and TRBJ2-7, is SQTIHQWPATLVQPVGSPLSLECTVEGTSNPNLYWYRQAAGRGLQLLFYSVGIGQISSEVPQNLSASRPQDRQFILSSKKLLLSDSGFYLCAWSPETLPYEQYFGPGTRLTVT.

The J gene is TRBJ2-1, the V gene TRBV20-1; 9 bases map to TRBD2. The CDR3 extends over 12 amino acids. V was clipped by 7 bases and J by 8 bases; unmatched bases: 6. The germline gives CDR1 DFQATT, CDR2 SNEGSKA (reference sequence). The CDR3, as DNA: TGCAGTGGGGGTAGCGGGAGAGATGAGCAGTTCTTC. This codes for CSGGSGRDEQFF.

The DNA of the CDR3 is TGTGCCAGCACCCTCCCAGGACAGGGGCTATCAGAGACCCAGTACTTC. Amino acids: CASTLPGQGLSETQYF. J is TRBJ2-5 and V is TRBV2, with 9 bases identical to TRBD1. The V gene's germline CDR1 is SNHLY and CDR2 FYNNEI. This CDR3 is built from 16 residues. Unmatched junction bases numbered 13, after V lost 7 bases and J lost 4 bases.

The chain is built from TRBV7-8 and TRBJ2-7; D might be TRBD1 or TRBD2, each matching 5 bases. The ends were cut back, 0 bases at V and 0 bases at J, with 12 bases in the middle. The germline gives CDR1 SGHVS, CDR2 FQNEAQ. The CDR3 is 16 residues long. The CDR3 bases are TGTGCCAGCAGCTTAGCCGCAGGGACGAACTCCTACGAGCAGTACTTC. Its protein product is CASSLAAGTNSYEQYF.

This clonotype was counted at least ten times. The V call is TRBV7-2, the J call TRBJ2-5, with TRBD1 as a possible D gene (5 bases). Trimming left V 5 bases short and J 2 bases short, with 15 bases between. Germline V gene lookup returns CDR1 SGHTA and CDR2 FQGNSA. The CDR3 has 15 amino acids. The CDR3 sequence: CASSPDSLLQETQYF. The CDR3 DNA follows: TGTGCCAGCAGCCCAGACAGTCTCCTTCAAGAGACCCAGTACTTC.